These 16 T cell receptor beta chains originate from one sample sequenced in a study of blood T cell repertoires in COVID-19. Using immunoSEQ multiplex PCR, the repertoire was profiled, and TCRdb retains in-frame clones only, with some absent. The sample lists over 250,000 clones, about nine tenths occurring once. The sequencing sample was made of PBMCs or T cells enriched from blood (not recorded which). The receptors originated from a woman aged 45-60 years who had recovered from COVID-19.

CDR3 amino acids: CASSAGRALNNEQFF. The CDR3 DNA reads as TGTGCCAGCAGTGCTGGGAGGGCCCTTAACAATGAGCAGTTCTTC. This chain joins TRBV6-6 and TRBJ2-1; 7 bases are shared with TRBD2. The V segment lost 5 bases and the J segment 5 bases; nucleotides outside the gene matches: 9. The CDR3 extends over 15 amino acids. Germline V gives CDR1 MNHNY, CDR2 SVGAGI (reference sequence).

The rearrangement uses TRBV29-1 and TRBJ1-1; TRBD1 matches 10 bases. V shed 1 base and J 5 bases; nucleotides not matched to a gene: 4. Germline-derived CDR1 and CDR2 are SQVTM and ANQGSEA. CDR3 length equals 14 residues. CDR3 sequence reads: CSVEVGQGRTEAFF. The CDR3 DNA follows: TGCAGCGTTGAAGTGGGACAGGGGAGGACTGAAGCTTTCTTT. The variable domain in full, with the rest retrieved from reference TRBV29-1 and TRBJ1-1, is SAVISQKPSRDICQRGTSLTIQCQVDSQVTMMFWYRQQPGQSLTLIATANQGSEATYESGFVIDKFPISRPNLTFSTLTVSNMSPEDSSIYLCSVEVGQGRTEAFFGQGTRLTVV.

The genes are TRBV7-8 and TRBJ1-1, with a weak D call TRBD1 (6 bases). CDR1 and CDR2 (germline): SGHVS, FQNEAQ. The CDR3 runs 13 residues. V dropped 2 bases and J dropped 7 bases, with 11 bases sitting between them. The CDR3 loop is CASSLQGLSEAFF. As DNA, the CDR3 is TGTGCCAGCAGCTTACAGGGGCTAAGTGAAGCTTTCTTT.

The V call is TRBV29-1, the J call TRBJ1-2, with 7 bases aligning to TRBD1. Germline CDR1 is SQVTM and CDR2 is ANQGSEA. The CDR3 contains 12 residues. Trimming took 6 bases from V and 3 from J; bases not matched to a gene: 4. CDR3 sequence: CSVGTGDYGYTF. The CDR3 bases are TGCAGCGTCGGTACAGGGGACTATGGCTACACCTTC. The full variable domain, completed using reference TRBV29-1 and TRBJ1-2, is SAVISQKPSRDICQRGTSLTIQCQVDSQVTMMFWYRQQPGQSLTLIATANQGSEATYESGFVIDKFPISRPNLTFSTLTVSNMSPEDSSIYLCSVGTGDYGYTFGSGTRLTVV.

The V and J genes are TRBV2 and TRBJ1-2, with 11 bases that match TRBD1. The length of the CDR3 is 16 residues. V shed 5 bases, J shed 2 bases, and the junction held 7 bases outside the gene matches. Germline V gene lookup returns CDR1 SNHLY and CDR2 FYNNEI. CDR3 region: CASSRGQGALNYGYTF. The CDR3 DNA reads TGTGCCAGCAGTCGTGGACAGGGGGCCTTAAACTATGGCTACACCTTC.

This chain connects TRBV29-1 to TRBJ1-1; 8 bases map to TRBD1. Unmatched junction bases numbered 8, after V lost 4 bases and J lost 4 bases. CDR1 is SQVTM and CDR2 is ANQGSEA in the germline V gene. The CDR3 loop spans 14 amino acids. The CDR3 nucleotides read TGCAGCGTTGTGGTCCAGGGGGCTTCCACTGAAGCTTTCTTT. Protein product: CSVVVQGASTEAFF.

The sample holds a few counts of this clone. V gene TRBV5-1 combines with J gene TRBJ1-4; 10 bases map to TRBD1. With 4 bases clipped from V and 8 bases from J, the junction kept 8 bases outside the gene matches. CDR3 size: 15 residues. Germline values: CDR1 SGHRS, CDR2 YFSETQ. The CDR3 region has the DNA TGCGCCAGCAGCGAATGGACAGGGGGGGAGGAAAAACTGTTTTTT. Its translation is CASSEWTGGEEKLFF.

The rearrangement uses TRBV6-5 and TRBJ1-4; 7 bases map to TRBD1. V shed 2 bases and J 0 bases; nucleotides not matched to a gene: 0. The germline CDR1 and CDR2 sequences are MNHEY and SVGAGI. CDR3 length: 15 amino acids. CDR3 bases: TGTGCCAGCAGTTACACAGGGGCAACTAATGAAAAACTGTTTTTT. This codes for CASSYTGATNEKLFF.

The chain employs TRBV27 and TRBJ1-1; 7 bases align to TRBD1. Germline V CDR1 and CDR2: MNHEY, SMNVEV (reference sequence). CDR3 size: 14 residues. The J segment lost 4 bases and the V segment lost 6 bases, leaving 8 bases of the junction unmatched. The CDR3 sequence: CASSRTGVATEAFF. In DNA, the CDR3 is TGTGCCAGCAGCCGGACAGGCGTGGCCACTGAAGCTTTCTTT.

The chain combines TRBV23-1 with TRBJ2-1; 7 bases match TRBD2. TRBV23-1 is classed as an ORF, of uncertain function. This CDR3 has 14 amino acids. V was clipped by 2 bases and J by 7 bases; unmatched bases: 5. The CDR3 DNA reads as TGCGCCAGCAGTCAAGAGACTAGCAAGAATGAGCAGTTCTTC. Amino acid sequence: CASSQETSKNEQFF.

In the case of this clone: This specimen includes other DNA sequences encoding the same CDR3. The V call is TRBV12-3 or TRBV12-4, the J call TRBJ1-5, with 8 nucleotides matching TRBD1. This CDR3 comprises 13 residues. The V segment lost 7 bases and the J segment 4 bases; nucleotides outside the gene matches: 3. CDR3 residues: CASNDRGNQPQHF. CDR3 DNA sequence: TGTGCCAGCAATGACAGGGGAAATCAGCCCCAGCATTTT.

The chain links TRBV5-1 to TRBJ2-2; D is unresolved. CDR3 length: 15 residues. Germline CDR1 reads SGHRS; CDR2 reads YFSETQ. V lost 0 bases, J lost 4 bases, and 10 bases lay in between. For the CDR3, the DNA is TGCGCCAGCAGCTTGGCCCCGATGCGCACCGGGGAGCTGTTTTTT. Its translation is CASSLAPMRTGELFF.

For this clone: The sample carries other DNA sequences with the same CDR3. The chain combines TRBV18 with TRBJ1-2, with D possibly being TRBD1 (6 bases). Germline CDR1 and CDR2: KGHSH and LQKENI. V shed 3 bases and J shed 2 bases, with 7 bases lying between them. This CDR3 contains 13 residues. The CDR3 sequence is CASSPDRNYGYTF. DNA of the CDR3: TGTGCCAGCTCACCCGACAGGAACTATGGCTACACCTTC.

The chain combines TRBV28 with TRBJ2-7; perhaps TRBD1 as D (5 bases). This CDR3 region has 12 residues. Germline V gives CDR1 MDHEN, CDR2 SYDVKM. Trimming removed 3 bases from V and 9 bases from J, with 12 bases in between. The DNA of the CDR3 is TGTGCCAGCAGTTTCAGGGAAGCATCGCAGTACTTC. Protein product: CASSFREASQYF.

The V call is TRBV28, the J call TRBJ1-4, with TRBD1 matching over 7 bases. The V gene's germline CDR1 is MDHEN and CDR2 SYDVKM. The CDR3 loop spans 14 amino acids. The V gene end was trimmed by 3 bases and the J gene end by 8 bases; junction bases not matched to a gene: 6. CDR3 DNA: TGTGCCAGCAGTTTTGACAGGGTTGGAGAAAAACTGTTTTTT. Its protein is CASSFDRVGEKLFF.

The chain employs TRBV7-2 and TRBJ2-5; 10 positions match TRBD1. Germline CDR1 is SGHTA and CDR2 is FQGNSA. The CDR3 is 16 residues long. The V segment lost 3 bases and the J segment 4 bases; nucleotides outside the gene matches: 8. DNA of the CDR3: TGTGCCAGCAGCTTCGGGACAGGGGCCACAATAGAGACCCAGTACTTC. This sequence encodes CASSFGTGATIETQYF. The whole variable domain, remainder taken from reference TRBV7-2 and TRBJ2-5, is GAGVSQSPSNKVTEKGKDVELRCDPISGHTALYWYRQSLGQGLEFLIYFQGNSAPDKSGLPSDRFSAERTGGSVSTLTIQRTQQEDSAVYLCASSFGTGATIETQYFGPGTRLLVL.